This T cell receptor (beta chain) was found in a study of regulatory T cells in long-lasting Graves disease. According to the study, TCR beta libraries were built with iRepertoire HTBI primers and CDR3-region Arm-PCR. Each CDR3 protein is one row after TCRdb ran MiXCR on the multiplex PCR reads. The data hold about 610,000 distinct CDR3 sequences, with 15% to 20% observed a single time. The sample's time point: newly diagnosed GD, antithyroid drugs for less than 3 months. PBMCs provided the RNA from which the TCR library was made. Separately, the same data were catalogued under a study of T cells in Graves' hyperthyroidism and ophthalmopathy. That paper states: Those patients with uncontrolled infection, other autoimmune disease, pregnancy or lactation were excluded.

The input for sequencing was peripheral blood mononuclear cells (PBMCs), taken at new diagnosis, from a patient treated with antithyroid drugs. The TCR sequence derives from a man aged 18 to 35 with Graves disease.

CDR3 protein: CASSQEGWVMTEAFF. DNA of the CDR3: TGTGCCAGCAGCCAAGAAGGCTGGGTGATGACTGAAGCTTTCTTT. The J gene is TRBJ1-1, the V gene TRBV14; D remains ambiguous. With 0 bases removed from V and 5 bases from J, the gap between germline ends came to 13 bases. Germline CDR1 and CDR2: SGHDN and FVKESK. This CDR3 contains 15 residues.